This T cell receptor beta chain was sequenced for a study of T cells in Graves' hyperthyroidism and ophthalmopathy. Regarding the study as a whole: With a median lead of 6.5 months before onset, the model predicted ophthalmopathy.

About this clonotype: Its antigen is not known.

V shed 6 bases and J shed 6 bases, with 18 bases lying between them. The CDR3 extends over 13 amino acids. Germline values: CDR1 SQVTM, CDR2 ANQGSEA. Amplified TCR beta CDR3 regions came from RNA transcripts. First-round RT-PCR targeting the TCR CDR3 was performed with the HTBI primer set. One entry per CDR3 protein, called by TCRdb with MiXCR from the multiplex PCR reads. The table lists some 350,000 distinct CDR3 sequences, approximately 19% of them singletons. This chain links TRBV29-1 with TRBJ2-7; tentative D call: TRBD1 (6 bases). This TCR was sampled from a woman aged 18-29 years with Graves' hyperthyroidism. The specimen was blood. The CDR3 reads CSVIQGPPGEQYF. The CDR3 DNA sequence: TGCAGCGTCATACAGGGCCCTCCTGGCGAGCAGTACTTC.